One sample yielded the 12 T cell receptor beta chains listed below, sequenced in a study of PD-1 blockade in mismatch repair-deficient tumors. The protocol was immunoSEQ multiplex PCR, while the TCRdb copy is restricted to in-frame clones and leaves out a portion. This table holds roughly 130,000 clones, about 90% found once. The input for sequencing was peripheral blood, taken approximately 72 weeks after starting pembrolizumab. The receptors originated from an adult with mismatch repair-deficient cancer.

This chain connects TRBV6-5 to TRBJ2-7; the D call may be TRBD1 or TRBD2 (6 bases each). Trimming pared 4 bases from V and 5 bases from J, leaving 15 bases between. The CDR3 has 14 residues. The germline V gene encodes CDR1 MNHEY and CDR2 SVGAGI. Here the CDR3 DNA reads TGTGCCAGCAGTTTCAGGGGCGGGGTCAACGAGCAGTACTTC. This codes for CASSFRGGVNEQYF.

The gene calls are TRBV28 and TRBJ1-2; a weak D match, TRBD1 (5 bases). Trimming took 3 bases from V and 4 from J, leaving 18 bases between them. The CDR3 spans 16 residues. Looked up from germline, CDR1 is MDHEN and CDR2 is SYDVKM. The CDR3 sequence: CASSFPFSTVSYGYTF. In nucleotides, the CDR3 is TGTGCCAGCAGTTTCCCGTTCTCGACAGTCAGCTATGGCTACACCTTC.

The rearrangement joins TRBV5-1 to TRBJ2-3; D is uncertain. Germline CDR1 is SGHRS and CDR2 is YFSETQ. The CDR3 is 15 residues long. V was cut by 0 bases and J by 0 bases, with 8 bases left in between. The CDR3 bases are TGCGCCAGCAGCTTGGAAACAGCCAGCACAGATACGCAGTATTTT. It is translated as CASSLETASTDTQYF.

This clone was found once. J is TRBJ2-3 and V is TRBV10-3; perhaps TRBD2 as D (6 bases). CDR3 size: 18 residues. V was clipped by 3 bases and J by 0 bases, with 19 bases between them. The germline V gene encodes CDR1 ENHRY and CDR2 SYGVKD. DNA of the CDR3: TGTGCCATCAGTGATGGTCGGGAGCTAAACCTTAGCACAGATACGCAGTATTTT. Its translation: CAISDGRELNLSTDTQYF.

The V gene is TRBV2, the J gene TRBJ2-7; 12 positions agree with TRBD2. Germline values: CDR1 SNHLY, CDR2 FYNNEI. The CDR3 consists of 15 residues. The J segment lost 3 bases and the V segment lost 7 bases, leaving 7 bases of the junction unmatched. The CDR3 bases are TGTGCCAGCAACCGTCGGACTAGCGGGGACTACGAGCAGTACTTC. Protein: CASNRRTSGDYEQYF.

This clone was detected only once. This chain connects TRBV5-1 to TRBJ1-1; 9 nucleotides agree with TRBD1. V lost 0 bases to trimming and J lost 7 bases; unmatched junction nucleotides: 4. CDR3 length equals 14 residues. Germline V CDR1 and CDR2: SGHRS, YFSETQ. CDR3 amino acids: CASSLGTGEIEAFF. In DNA form, the CDR3 reads TGCGCCAGCAGCTTGGGGACAGGGGAAATTGAAGCTTTCTTT.

This rearrangement joins TRBV29-1 to TRBJ2-1; 7 bases match TRBD2. The CDR3 is 12 residues long. CDR1 and CDR2 from the germline V gene are SQVTM and ANQGSEA. Germline trimming cut 6 bases from V and 10 bases from J; bases unmatched to any gene: 9. The CDR3: CSVNFGRGEQFF. CDR3 nucleotides: TGCAGCGTGAATTTTGGGAGGGGCGAGCAGTTCTTC.

This clone was detected a few times. The genes are TRBV5-4 and TRBJ2-7, with a tentative D call TRBD2 (5 bases). CDR3 length: 15 amino acids. Germline-derived CDR1 and CDR2 are SGHNT and YYREEE (reference sequence). Trimming took 0 bases from V and 7 from J, leaving 17 bases between them. The CDR3 region is CASSLGTAVGREQYF. CDR3 in DNA: TGTGCCAGCAGCTTGGGGACTGCGGTGGGTCGGGAGCAGTACTTC.

The CDR3 sequence is CASSLKKSSYNEQFF. CDR3 coding DNA: TGTGCCAGCAGCTTAAAAAAGTCCTCCTACAATGAGCAGTTCTTC. The rearrangement uses TRBV7-2 and TRBJ2-1; D gene uncertain. Per germline, CDR1 SGHTA and CDR2 FQGNSA. This CDR3 has 15 amino acids. V was pared by 2 bases and J by 0 bases, with 8 bases between.

This rearrangement joins TRBV18 to TRBJ2-5; TRBD2 is a possible D gene (5 bases). The CDR3 has 12 amino acids. Germline assignment: CDR1 KGHSH and CDR2 LQKENI. The ends were cut back, 5 bases at V and 6 bases at J, with 10 bases in the middle. This chain's CDR3 is CASSAKRKTQYF. The DNA for the CDR3 is TGTGCCAGCTCAGCCAAGCGGAAGACCCAGTACTTC.

The rearrangement joins TRBV5-5 to TRBJ2-7; D uncertain. Germline lookup yields CDR1 SGHKS and CDR2 YYEKEE (reference sequence). The CDR3 is made up of 11 amino acids. V dropped 0 bases and J dropped 6 bases, with 4 bases sitting between them. The CDR3 bases are TGTGCCAGCAGCTTGGGGGGCGAGCAGTACTTC. As protein: CASSLGGEQYF.

The chain uses TRBV27 and TRBJ2-6; 9 bases match TRBD2. There are 19 residues in the CDR3. Germline V CDR1 and CDR2: MNHEY, SMNVEV (reference sequence). The J segment lost 0 bases and the V segment lost 6 bases, leaving 12 bases of the junction unmatched. CDR3 nucleotides: TGTGCCAGCAGGCGGGGGGGCGCGATGCCTCTCTCTGGGGCCAACGTCCTGACTTTC. Translated, it gives CASRRGGAMPLSGANVLTF.